The present T cell receptor (beta chain) was sequenced within a study of CD8+ T cells in alopecia areata. RNA, once extracted, was reverse transcribed into cDNA for use as the sequencing template. Profiled with immunoSEQ multiplex PCR; TCRdb holds only in-frame clones, not every one. This sample carries 110,000 to 150,000 clones, less than 65% of them seen once, and the ten largest clones take 30% to 45%. General study results and limits: Higher clonality than in normal scalp was seen in lesional scalp, especially alopecia totalis/universalis. Scalp samples also contribute reads from the resident alphabeta T cells found in normal skin.

From PBMCs, CD4+ and CD8+ T cells were sorted. This clone was recorded only once. Antigen specificity is unknown. This CDR3 comprises 15 residues. Deletions cut 4 bases from V and 0 bases from J, with 7 bases between. The germline CDR1 and CDR2 sequences are SNHLY and FYNNEI. This chain joins TRBV2 and TRBJ2-6; D remains unclear. The source is a human donor in good health. The sequenced sample was CD8+ T cells sorted from blood. The CDR3: CASSAGRSGANVLTF. The DNA of the CDR3 is TGTGCCAGCAGTGCTGGCCGCTCTGGGGCCAACGTCCTGACTTTC.